This T cell receptor beta chain appears in the sequencing data of a study of blood T cell repertoires in COVID-19 (dated by TCRdb to 2018 to 2021). Background for the entire study: Samples covering the acute and convalescent phases of COVID-19 were provided by collaborators in the United States, Italy and Spain. The material from the prospective study consisted of cDNA or gDNA derived from T cells, B-cell-depleted T cells, or PBMCs. HLA class I and class II types, where available, came from metadata supplied by the sample provider rather than from assay-based typing. A freely available public database, intended as a resource for researchers studying the immune response to SARS-CoV-2, is where the repertoires were released. The samples were drawn from two sources: the first 160 participants of the ongoing ImmuneRACE study, and fewer than 1,500 subjects contributed by 6 global collaborators. The dataset comprised deeply sampled blood TCRbeta repertoires from subjects exposed to, actively infected with, or recovered from COVID-19. A de-identified subject ID, COVID-19 status, age in years and sex were almost always included in the sample metadata.

On this clone: Its antigen is not yet known. Base qualities are not recorded, but no much larger clone differs from it by a single base.

The immunoSEQ Assay, a bias-controlled multiplex PCR, was used to amplify TCRbeta CDR3 regions from genomic DNA. Per the original workflow: Nucleated cell counts per sample were estimated from amplification of reference gene primers within the assay. To quantify the absolute abundance of each unique TCRbeta CDR3 rearrangement, sequence reads were collapsed and filtered. Productive Simpson clonality was computed per sample as the square root of Simpson's diversity index over productive rearrangements. TCRdb took this table from immuneACCESS and kept in-frame rearrangements with V and J called. Such tables lack part of the clones; where checked against another copy, unresolved V genes explain under half of the gap, and the rest is unexplained. The V and J calls and clone size come from that table; D and trimming were worked out from the DNA. Recorded for this sample are about 210,000 clones; about 83% of them occurred a single time. Roughly 3.1% of the sample is taken by the ten largest.

Beyond this particular receptor, the publication reports: How much clinical and demographic metadata was included differed by source and by participant, and the metadata was provided uncurated.

In the prospective study, participants were about 18 to 100 years old, resided in 24 geographic areas of the United States, and were enrolled through a virtual design. In the prospective study, participants were assigned to cohorts based on the clinical history participants reported in a screening survey and a study questionnaire. Exposed participants were defined as having been in contact with someone with a PCR-confirmed or clinician-diagnosed COVID-19 case within 2 weeks of study entry. In the prospective study, mobile phlebotomists collected whole blood, serum and a nasopharyngeal or oropharyngeal swab from each participant. Over a roughly two-month period, participants in the prospective study had the option of providing additional blood draws and questionnaires. Before DNA extraction, prospective study blood samples were shipped either frozen or at room temperature. The germline V gene supplies CDR1 MGHRA and CDR2 YSYEKL. The germline V end is reduced by 0 bases and the J end by 5 bases; junction bases left unmatched: 11. From its cysteine to its phenylalanine, the CDR3 spans 17 amino acids. Only CDR3 DNA remains: 51 bases, in frame from the first base.

The rearranged segments are TRBV4-1 and TRBJ2-3, with 7 bases matching TRBD1. The sequenced sample was PBMCs or T cells enriched from blood (not recorded which). This clonotype was sampled from a woman under 40 who had been exposed to COVID-19. The CDR3 protein sequence reads: CASSQEIGRGMRDTQYF. The DNA sequence is given as TGCGCCAGCAGCCAAGAAATTGGCAGGGGGATGCGAGATACGCAGTATTTT.